This T cell receptor (beta chain) came from a study of control samples from healthy donors and cancer patients. The protocol was immunoSEQ multiplex PCR, while the TCRdb copy is restricted to in-frame clones and leaves out a portion. This sample has approximately 51,000 clones, with 80% found just once. The CDR3 is 15 amino acids. Germline V lookup: CDR1 LNHDA, CDR2 SQIVND (reference sequence). The V gene end was trimmed by 6 bases and the J gene end by 7 bases; junction bases not matched to a gene: 12. The gene calls are TRBV19 and TRBJ2-5; 9 bases match TRBD1. Sequencing was done on a sample of blood. The clonotype originates from a man between 65 and 85 years old in good health. The CDR3 is CASSLGTGKMGTQYF. The DNA for the CDR3 is TGTGCCAGTAGCCTTGGGACAGGGAAGATGGGGACCCAGTACTTC.